This T cell receptor beta chain was recorded in a study of CD8 T cells in Susac syndrome. Study at large: When their blood was taken, the Susac syndrome patients had either not yet had any therapy, were taking corticosteroids, or were taking intravenous immunoglobulin alone.

Diagnostic criteria for definite or probable disease, in their recently defined form, were met by the patients with Susac syndrome. CD8+ and CD4+ T cells were negatively isolated; TEMRA cells were FACS-enriched. Roughly 0.5 to 1 ug RNA was reverse transcribed with random hexamers. TCRdb redid the calling of the immunoSEQ multiplex PCR reads with MiXCR, one entry per CDR3 protein. The sample contains roughly 190,000 distinct CDR3 sequences, roughly 94% of which appear only once. The sequence came from a human donor with Susac syndrome. Sequenced sample: CD8+ T cells from PBMCs.

The CDR3 DNA follows: TGCAGTGTTCCAAAGGGACGGACAGAAGCTTTCTTT. This translates into CSVPKGRTEAFF. The chain links TRBV20-1 to TRBJ1-1; D perhaps matches TRBD1 (5 bases). The CDR3 extends over 12 amino acids. The V gene's germline CDR1 is DFQATT and CDR2 SNEGSKA (reference sequence). V was trimmed by 7 bases and J by 8 bases, leaving 17 bases between them.